Sequencing of this T cell receptor (beta chain) was carried out in a study of cytomegalovirus exposure and HLA in healthy donors. About the research overall: Genetic ancestry analysis placed around four fifths of the roughly 400 donors that were genotyped in the Caucasian-associated cluster. Study-level points and caveats: Certain sequence variants were highly shared and formed a cluster, and this cluster was likely a sequencing artifact.

Germline V gene sequence: CDR1 LNHNV, CDR2 YYDKDF (reference sequence). The CDR3 runs to 13 residues. The germline V and J ends were trimmed by 5 bases and 4 bases, with 11 bases remaining between them. A remark on this clone: The antigen remains undetermined.

In the PCR, 60 Vbeta and 13 Jbeta primers were used. Profiling relied on immunoSEQ multiplex PCR, and the TCRdb table lists in-frame clones only, not all of them. The profile covers over 150,000 clones, with roughly 79% appearing a single time and around 3.1% taken by the ten largest. The sequence was collected from a woman aged 45-65 years in good health and CMV-seropositive. The chain combines TRBV15 with TRBJ1-2, with D possibly being TRBD1 (6 bases). The specimen was PBMCs. CDR3 bases: TGTGCCACCAGCCCCCGGACAGCCTATGGCTACACCTTC. The encoded protein is CATSPRTAYGYTF.